This T cell receptor (beta chain) was recorded in a study of T cells in Graves' hyperthyroidism and ophthalmopathy. The CDR3 has 14 amino acids. CDR1 SNHLY and CDR2 FYNNEI come from the germline V gene. V dropped 6 bases and J dropped 3 bases, with 14 bases sitting between them. The CDR3 regions of TCR beta were amplified from RNA transcripts. The HTBI set primed first-round TCR CDR3 RT-PCR. TCRdb redid the calling of the multiplex PCR reads with MiXCR, one entry per CDR3 protein. The repertoire holds approximately 200,000 distinct CDR3 sequences, with around 20% as singletons. Remarks on this clonotype: Its cognate antigen is unknown.

The study's findings and limits: From stable hyperthyroidism, ophthalmopathy was set apart by a 13 V-J model.

This clonotype was sampled from a man aged 35 to 55 with Graves' hyperthyroidism. The chain links TRBV2 to TRBJ2-5; D is possibly TRBD2 (5 bases). The source material was blood. CDR3 in DNA: TGTGCCAGCAGCACCGAGGGCCGGGAAGAGACCCAGTACTTC. It encodes CASSTEGREETQYF. The complete variable domain, with remaining parts taken from reference TRBV2 and TRBJ2-5, reads EPEVTQTPSHQVTQMGQEVILRCVPISNHLYFYWYRQILGQKVEFLVSFYNNEISEKSEIFDDQFSVERPDGSNFTLKIRSTKLEDSAMYFCASSTEGREETQYFGPGTRLLVL.